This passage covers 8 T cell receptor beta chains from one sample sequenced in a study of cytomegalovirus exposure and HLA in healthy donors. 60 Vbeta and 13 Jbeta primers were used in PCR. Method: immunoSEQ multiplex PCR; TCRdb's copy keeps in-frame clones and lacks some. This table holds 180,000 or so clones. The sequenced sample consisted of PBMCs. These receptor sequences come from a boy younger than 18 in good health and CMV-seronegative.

DNA for the CDR3: TGTGCCAGCAGCCCCCCCGAGTTCGGGGAGACCCAGTACTTC. Amino acids: CASSPPEFGETQYF. The J gene is TRBJ2-5, the V gene TRBV9; D gene ambiguous. Trimming stripped 4 bases from V and 5 bases from J, with 15 bases between. This CDR3 contains 14 residues. Per germline, CDR1 SGDLS and CDR2 YYNGEE.

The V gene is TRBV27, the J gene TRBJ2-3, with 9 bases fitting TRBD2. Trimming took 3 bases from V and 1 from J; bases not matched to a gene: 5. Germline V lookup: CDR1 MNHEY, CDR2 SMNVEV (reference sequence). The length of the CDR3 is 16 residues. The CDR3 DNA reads TGTGCCAGCAGTTTGGTAGCGGGGGCGCGCACAGATACGCAGTATTTT. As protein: CASSLVAGARTDTQYF.

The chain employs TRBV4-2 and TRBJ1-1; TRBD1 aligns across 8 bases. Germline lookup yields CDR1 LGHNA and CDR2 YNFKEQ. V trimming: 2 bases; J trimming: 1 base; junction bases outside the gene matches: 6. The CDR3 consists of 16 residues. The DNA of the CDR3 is TGTGCCAGCAGCCAAACCACCGGACAGGGGAACACTGAAGCTTTCTTT. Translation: CASSQTTGQGNTEAFF.

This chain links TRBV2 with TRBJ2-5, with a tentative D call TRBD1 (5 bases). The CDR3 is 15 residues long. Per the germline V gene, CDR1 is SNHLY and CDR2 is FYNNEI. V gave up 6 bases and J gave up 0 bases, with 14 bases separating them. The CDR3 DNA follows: TGTGCCAGCAGGGACATGGATGGAGACCAAGAGACCCAGTACTTC. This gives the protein CASRDMDGDQETQYF.

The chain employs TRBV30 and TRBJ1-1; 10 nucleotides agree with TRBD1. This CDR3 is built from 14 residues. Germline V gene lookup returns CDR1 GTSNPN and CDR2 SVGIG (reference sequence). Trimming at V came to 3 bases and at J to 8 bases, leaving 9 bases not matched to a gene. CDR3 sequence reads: CAWRRDRGALEAFF. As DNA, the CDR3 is TGTGCCTGGAGGAGGGACAGGGGTGCGCTCGAAGCTTTCTTT.

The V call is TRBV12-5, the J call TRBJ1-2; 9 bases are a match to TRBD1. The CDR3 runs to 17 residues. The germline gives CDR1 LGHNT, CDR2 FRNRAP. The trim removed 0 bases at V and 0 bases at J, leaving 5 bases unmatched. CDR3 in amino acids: CASGLVPGTGTNYGYTF. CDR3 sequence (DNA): TGTGCTAGTGGTTTGGTGCCGGGGACAGGGACTAACTATGGCTACACCTTC.

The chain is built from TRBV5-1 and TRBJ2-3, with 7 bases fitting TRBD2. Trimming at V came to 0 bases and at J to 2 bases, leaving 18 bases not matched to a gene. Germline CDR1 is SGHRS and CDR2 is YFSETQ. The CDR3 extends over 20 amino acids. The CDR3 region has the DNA TGCGCCAGCAGCTTGGGTGAACGGGGGGTTCCCTTGGTCCACACAGATACGCAGTATTTT. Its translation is CASSLGERGVPLVHTDTQYF.

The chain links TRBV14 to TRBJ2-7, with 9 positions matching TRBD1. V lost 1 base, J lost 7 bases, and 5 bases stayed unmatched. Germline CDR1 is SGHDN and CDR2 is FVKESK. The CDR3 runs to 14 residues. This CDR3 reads CASSQADRGVEQYF. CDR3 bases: TGTGCCAGCAGCCAAGCGGACAGGGGAGTAGAGCAGTACTTC.